A selection of T cell receptor beta chains follows, all from one sample in a study of cytomegalovirus exposure and HLA in healthy donors. Using immunoSEQ multiplex PCR, the repertoire was profiled, and TCRdb retains in-frame clones only, with some absent. This table has some 90,000 clones, roughly four fifths appearing once. Sequenced sample: PBMCs. The source is a man younger than 40 in good health and CMV-seronegative. The CDR3 runs from the conserved cysteine through the conserved F or W.

J | V | CDR3
TRBJ2-7 | TRBV11-2 | CASSPRTLGSEQYF
TRBJ1-2 | TRBV18 | CASSPQGRSGYTF
TRBJ2-7 | TRBV4-3 | CASSQSRGTSGSYEQYF
TRBJ2-5 | TRBV6-1 | CASSEVQGWETQYF
TRBJ2-5 | TRBV25-1 | CASSESFQETQYF
TRBJ2-7 | TRBV5-6 | CASSARSSYEQYF
TRBJ2-3 | TRBV2 | CASSLAGGPDTQYF
TRBJ1-3 | TRBV27 | CASRRAQGAGNTIYF
TRBJ2-5 | TRBV19 | CASRLAGGARETQYF
TRBJ2-2 | TRBV7-3 | CASSPNRGNTGELFF
TRBJ2-1 | TRBV2 | CASSDSEEQFF
TRBJ1-1 | TRBV27 | CASSLLAGAMNTEAFF
TRBJ1-2 | TRBV6-1 | CASRGTGGDYGYTF
TRBJ1-2 | TRBV28 | CASTPEGSGYTF
TRBJ2-3 | TRBV6-5 | CASSYSGQGSPDTQYF
TRBJ1-2 | TRBV9 | CASSHEGGGYTF
TRBJ1-1 | TRBV5-1 | CASRDTNTGAFF
TRBJ2-5 | TRBV4-3 | CASSPWTGRQETQYF
TRBJ1-2 | TRBV19 | CASSIFAVSSGNYGYTF
TRBJ2-1 | TRBV7-3 | CASSSPTGTREQFF